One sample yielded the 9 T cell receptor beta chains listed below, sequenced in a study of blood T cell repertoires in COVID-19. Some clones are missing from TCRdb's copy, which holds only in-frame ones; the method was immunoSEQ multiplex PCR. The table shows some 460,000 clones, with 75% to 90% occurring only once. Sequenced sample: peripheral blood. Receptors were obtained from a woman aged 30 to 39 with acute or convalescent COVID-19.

The chain's CDR3 is CASSQAAGGWTEAFF. CDR3 nucleotide sequence: TGCGCCAGCAGCCAAGCAGCAGGGGGTTGGACTGAAGCTTTCTTT. V and J are TRBV4-1 and TRBJ1-1; 7 bases line up with TRBD1. Per germline, CDR1 MGHRA and CDR2 YSYEKL. The CDR3 has 15 residues. Trimming took 1 base from V and 5 from J; bases not matched to a gene: 7.

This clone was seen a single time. The CDR3 DNA reads as TGTGCCAGCAGGCAAATTAGACAGGGGGCTATTTACGAGCAGTACTTC. Translated: CASRQIRQGAIYEQYF. This rearrangement joins TRBV27 to TRBJ2-7, with 10 bases fitting TRBD1. This CDR3 has 16 residues. Germline CDR1 is MNHEY and CDR2 is SMNVEV (reference sequence). Trimming removed 6 bases from V and 4 bases from J; junction bases left unmatched: 12.

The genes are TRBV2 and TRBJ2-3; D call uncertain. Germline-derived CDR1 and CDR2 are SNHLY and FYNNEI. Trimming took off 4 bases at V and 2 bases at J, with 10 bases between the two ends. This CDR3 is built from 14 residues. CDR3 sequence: CASSATSNTDTQYF. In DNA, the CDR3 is TGTGCCAGCAGTGCCACGTCTAACACAGATACGCAGTATTTT. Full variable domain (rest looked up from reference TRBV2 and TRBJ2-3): EPEVTQTPSHQVTQMGQEVILRCVPISNHLYFYWYRQILGQKVEFLVSFYNNEISEKSEIFDDQFSVERPDGSNFTLKIRSTKLEDSAMYFCASSATSNTDTQYFGPGTRLTVL.

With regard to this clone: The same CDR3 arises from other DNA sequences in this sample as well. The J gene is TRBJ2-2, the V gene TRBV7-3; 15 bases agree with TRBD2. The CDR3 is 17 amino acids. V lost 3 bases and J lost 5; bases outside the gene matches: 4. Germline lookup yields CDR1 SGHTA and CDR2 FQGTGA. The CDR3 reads CASSFGLAGGRTGELFF. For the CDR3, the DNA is TGTGCCAGCAGCTTTGGACTAGCGGGGGGGCGAACCGGGGAGCTGTTTTTT.

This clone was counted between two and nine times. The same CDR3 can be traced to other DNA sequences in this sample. This CDR3 reads CASSIGGRSTDTQYF. CDR3 nucleotides: TGTGCCAGTAGTATTGGGGGCAGAAGCACAGATACGCAGTATTTT. The chain uses TRBV19 and TRBJ2-3; D perhaps matches TRBD1 (6 bases). Germline V gene lookup returns CDR1 LNHDA and CDR2 SQIVND (reference sequence). The CDR3 extends over 15 amino acids. V was clipped by 3 bases and J by 0 bases, with 10 bases between them. The variable domain in full, completed from reference TRBV19 and TRBJ2-3, reads DGGITQSPKYLFRKEGQNVTLSCEQNLNHDAMYWYRQDPGQGLRLIYYSQIVNDFQKGDIAEGYSVSREKKESFPLTVTSAQKNPTAFYLCASSIGGRSTDTQYFGPGTRLTVL.

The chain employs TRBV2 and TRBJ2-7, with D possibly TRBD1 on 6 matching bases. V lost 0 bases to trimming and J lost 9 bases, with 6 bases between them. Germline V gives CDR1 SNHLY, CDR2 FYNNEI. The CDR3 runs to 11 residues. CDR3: CASSEAGAQYF. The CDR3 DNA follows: TGTGCCAGCAGTGAAGCGGGGGCGCAGTACTTC.

CDR3 bases: TGTGCCAGCAGCGCCGATGGGACAGGGTATGGCTACACCTTC. Its translation: CASSADGTGYGYTF. This chain links TRBV5-4 with TRBJ1-2; 9 bases agree with TRBD1. The germline CDR1 and CDR2 sequences are SGHNT and YYREEE (reference sequence). This CDR3 has 14 amino acids. Trimming at V came to 4 bases and at J to 5 bases, leaving 6 bases not matched to a gene.

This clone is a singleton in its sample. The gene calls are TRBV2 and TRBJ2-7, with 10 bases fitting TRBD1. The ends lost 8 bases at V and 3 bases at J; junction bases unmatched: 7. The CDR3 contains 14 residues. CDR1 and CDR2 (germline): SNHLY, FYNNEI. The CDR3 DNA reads TGTGCCAGCTTCGCCGGGACAGGGGACTACGAGCAGTACTTC. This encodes CASFAGTGDYEQYF.

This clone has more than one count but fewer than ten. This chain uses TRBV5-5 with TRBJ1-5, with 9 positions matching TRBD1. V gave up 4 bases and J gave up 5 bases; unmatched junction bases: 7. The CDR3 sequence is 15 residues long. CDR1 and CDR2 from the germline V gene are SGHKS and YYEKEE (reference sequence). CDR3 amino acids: CASSVRTGAYQPQHF. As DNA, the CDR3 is TGTGCCAGCAGCGTACGGACAGGGGCCTATCAGCCCCAGCATTTT.